This note documents a single T cell receptor beta chain sequence. What it binds is not known. The data originate from a study of T cell repertoires and HLA-DP antigens. Study summary: Pre-culture CD4+ samples used about 1,100 ng DNA versus about 210 ng for CD137+CD4+ sorts.

Clones were read by immunoSEQ multiplex PCR, and TCRdb kept only the in-frame ones, dropping some. The table has approximately 89,000 clones, approximately 89% seen once. Germline-derived CDR1 and CDR2 are LNHDA and SQIVND (reference sequence). This CDR3 contains 15 residues. J was trimmed by 0 bases and V by 5 bases; bases with no gene match: 7. The gene calls are TRBV19 and TRBJ2-7, with 7 nucleotides matching TRBD1. This receptor was identified in a man aged 50 to 60 in good health and CMV-seronegative. Sequenced: CD4+ T cells from PBMCs. DNA for the CDR3: TGTGCCAGTAGTCCGCGGACAGGAAACTCCTACGAGCAGTACTTC. Translation gives CASSPRTGNSYEQYF.